The 24 T cell receptor beta chains reported below all come from one sample, sequenced in a study of blood T cell repertoires in COVID-19. The data were produced by immunoSEQ multiplex PCR, yet TCRdb's version contains in-frame clones alone and is incomplete. The sample lists under 100,000 clones, over 75% occurring once. Material for sequencing was peripheral blood. The receptors here all came from a human donor in a cohort sampled during active COVID-19.

The chain uses TRBV10-3 and TRBJ1-1, with 11 bases lining up with TRBD1. V lost 4 bases to trimming and J lost 5 bases; unmatched junction nucleotides: 3. The CDR3 is made up of 14 amino acids. CDR1 is ENHRY and CDR2 is SYGVKD in the germline V gene. Here the CDR3 DNA reads TGTGCCATCAGTGGGACAGGGGGCAGGACTGAAGCTTTCTTT. Protein product: CAISGTGGRTEAFF.

The V call is TRBV12-3 or TRBV12-4, the J call TRBJ2-1, with D uncertain. CDR3 length equals 13 residues. V lost 1 base to trimming and J lost 9 bases, with 10 bases between them. The CDR3: CASSLGKPGEQFF. The CDR3 coding sequence is TGTGCCAGCAGTTTAGGGAAGCCGGGTGAGCAGTTCTTC.

V is TRBV29-1 and J is TRBJ1-1; D ambiguous. The length of the CDR3 is 10 residues. Per the germline V gene, CDR1 is SQVTM and CDR2 is ANQGSEA. Trimming cost V 4 bases and J 4 bases, with 4 bases left between them. This CDR3 is CSVAVTEAFF. The CDR3 bases are TGCAGCGTTGCGGTCACTGAAGCTTTCTTT.

V is TRBV25-1 and J is TRBJ1-2, with D possibly TRBD1 on 5 matching bases. V was pared by 5 bases and J by 5 bases, with 9 bases between. The length of the CDR3 is 12 residues. CDR1 MGHDK and CDR2 SYGVNS come from the germline V gene. In DNA, the CDR3 is TGTGCCAGCAGTCCCACAGGTTATGGCTACACCTTC. Protein: CASSPTGYGYTF.

This clone was seen a single time. The chain recombines TRBV7-6 with TRBJ1-1; TRBD1 is a possible D gene (5 bases). The CDR3 is made up of 15 amino acids. Germline V CDR1 and CDR2: SGHVS, FNYEAQ. V lost 0 bases to trimming and J lost 7 bases, with 15 bases between them. The CDR3 sequence: CASSLAGAEGGEAFF. In DNA form, the CDR3 reads TGTGCCAGCAGCTTAGCTGGGGCGGAGGGAGGTGAAGCTTTCTTT.

This clone came up once. The chain links TRBV7-6 to TRBJ1-6; 9 nucleotides match TRBD1. The CDR3 covers 15 residues. CDR1 is SGHVS, CDR2 FNYEAQ, per germline. The V gene end was trimmed by 4 bases and the J gene end by 9 bases; junction bases not matched to a gene: 7. This CDR3 is CASSSGQGTGSPLHF. As DNA, the CDR3 is TGTGCCAGCAGCTCGGGACAGGGCACCGGTTCACCCCTCCACTTT.

This clone was detected once. The CDR3 bases are TGCGCCAGCAGCTTCCCAGGGGAAGAGACCCAGTACTTC. This translates into CASSFPGEETQYF. The chain employs TRBV5-1 and TRBJ2-5, with D possibly being TRBD1 (6 bases). The germline V and J ends were trimmed by 2 bases and 3 bases, with 8 bases remaining between them. The germline gives CDR1 SGHRS, CDR2 YFSETQ. CDR3 length: 13 residues.

DNA of the CDR3: TGTGCCAGCAGCGTAGGTGGTCTAGCCTCCCTCAATGAGCAGTTCTTC. This gives the protein CASSVGGLASLNEQFF. The V call is TRBV9, the J call TRBJ2-1; D perhaps matches TRBD2 (5 bases). Deletions cut 0 bases from V and 6 bases from J, with 16 bases between. CDR1 and CDR2 (germline): SGDLS, YYNGEE. The CDR3 totals 16 residues.

The chain carries TRBV29-1 and TRBJ2-5; a weak D match, TRBD2 (6 bases). Germline lookup yields CDR1 SQVTM and CDR2 ANQGSEA. This CDR3 is 13 amino acids long. Trimming took 5 bases from V and 5 from J, leaving 15 bases between them. CDR3 amino acids: CSVLLGAGETQYF. The CDR3 coding sequence is TGCAGCGTTTTGTTAGGGGCGGGGGAGACCCAGTACTTC.

The chain combines TRBV6-4 with TRBJ2-3, with TRBD1 matching 11 bases. Looked up from germline, CDR1 is MRHNA and CDR2 is SNTAGT. Unmatched junction bases numbered 2, after V lost 4 bases and J lost 8 bases. This CDR3 is 13 amino acids long. The CDR3 here is CASSGGQGATQYF. As DNA, the CDR3 is TGTGCCAGCAGTGGTGGACAGGGGGCTACGCAGTATTTT.

This clone came up a few times. DNA for the CDR3: TGTGCCAGCGGGGGGCTGAGCACCTACGAGCAGTACTTC. This codes for CASGGLSTYEQYF. The rearrangement joins TRBV19 to TRBJ2-7, with D possibly matching TRBD2 (7 bases). V lost 9 bases and J lost 2, with 14 bases in between. This CDR3 has 13 amino acids. Germline CDR1 and CDR2: LNHDA and SQIVND (reference sequence). Using reference TRBV19 and TRBJ2-7 for the parts outside the CDR3, the full variable domain is DGGITQSPKYLFRKEGQNVTLSCEQNLNHDAMYWYRQDPGQGLRLIYYSQIVNDFQKGDIAEGYSVSREKKESFPLTVTSAQKNPTAFYLCASGGLSTYEQYFGPGTRLTVT.

The gene calls are TRBV5-4 and TRBJ2-1; TRBD2 matches 11 bases. The CDR3 totals 15 residues. Germline CDR1 and CDR2: SGHNT and YYREEE (reference sequence). V was pared by 3 bases and J by 10 bases, with 9 bases of the junction left unmatched. CDR3 in DNA: TGTGCCAGCAGCTCAGTAGCGGGGGGGCGAGGGGAGCAGTTCTTC. Protein product: CASSSVAGGRGEQFF. The full variable domain, completed using reference TRBV5-4 and TRBJ2-1, is ETGVTQSPTHLIKTRGQQVTLRCSSQSGHNTVSWYQQALGQGPQFIFQYYREEENGRGNFPPRFSGLQFPNYSSELNVNALELDDSALYLCASSSVAGGRGEQFFGPGTRLTVL.

The chain joins TRBV5-1 to TRBJ2-7; D may be TRBD1 (7 bases). Germline V gene sequence: CDR1 SGHRS, CDR2 YFSETQ. The V and J ends lost 0 bases and 3 bases respectively, with 10 bases between them. The CDR3 has 14 amino acids. The CDR3 reads CASSLGQGGYEQYF. The CDR3 bases are TGCGCCAGCAGCTTGGGCCAGGGGGGCTACGAGCAGTACTTC.

The chain uses TRBV6-5 and TRBJ2-2, with D hard to call. CDR1 is MNHEY and CDR2 is SVGAGI in the germline V gene. Trimming pared 7 bases from V and 0 bases from J, leaving 12 bases between. The length of the CDR3 is 15 residues. The CDR3 region is CASTTTPPNTGELFF. CDR3 DNA: TGTGCCAGCACCACAACGCCCCCGAACACCGGGGAGCTGTTTTTT.

The rearrangement links TRBV4-3 to TRBJ1-5; 7 positions match TRBD1. The CDR3 is 14 residues long. With 4 bases clipped from V and 7 bases from J, the junction kept 7 bases outside the gene matches. The germline V gene encodes CDR1 LGHNA and CDR2 YSLEER. CDR3 amino acids: CASSRDRVGQPQHF. CDR3 in DNA: TGCGCCAGCAGCCGTGACAGGGTAGGCCAGCCCCAGCATTTT.

This clone was seen only once. The V call is TRBV25-1, the J call TRBJ1-3; D is ambiguous. Trimming shortened V by 4 bases and J by 4 bases, and 11 bases separated the two germline ends. This CDR3 has 14 residues. Germline CDR1 MGHDK, CDR2 SYGVNS. The CDR3 reads CASSVAGYGNTIYF. In nucleotides, the CDR3 is TGTGCCAGCAGTGTTGCGGGGTACGGAAACACCATATATTTT.

The rearrangement joins TRBV24-1 to TRBJ2-7; TRBD2 aligns across 7 bases. There are 14 residues in the CDR3. CDR1 is KGHDR, CDR2 SFDVKD, per germline. Trimming took 3 bases from V and 5 from J; bases not matched to a gene: 6. The CDR3 spells CATSDRGLRDEQYF. For the CDR3, the DNA is TGTGCCACCAGTGATAGGGGACTAAGGGACGAGCAGTACTTC.

This rearrangement joins TRBV7-3 to TRBJ2-3; TRBD2 agrees at 11 bases. The length of the CDR3 is 16 residues. The V and J ends lost 5 bases and 4 bases, in that order; junction bases with no gene match: 8. The germline V gene encodes CDR1 SGHTA and CDR2 FQGTGA. CDR3 amino acids: CASSRGASGGSDTQYF. In DNA, the CDR3 is TGTGCCAGCAGCCGAGGGGCTAGCGGGGGGTCAGATACGCAGTATTTT.

A single count supports this clone. The chain recombines TRBV18 with TRBJ1-2, with D unclear. Germline CDR1 and CDR2: KGHSH and LQKENI. The CDR3 extends over 19 amino acids. Trimming pared 4 bases from V and 3 bases from J, leaving 27 bases between. The CDR3 DNA is TGTGCCAGCTCACTACTCCGGGTCCTGAAGGAAGGATATGACTATGGCTACACCTTC. Its protein product is CASSLLRVLKEGYDYGYTF.

The chain recombines TRBV5-4 with TRBJ1-1; D perhaps matches TRBD1 (6 bases). The CDR3 runs to 16 residues. In germline, CDR1 is SGHNT, CDR2 YYREEE (reference sequence). The V and J ends lost 5 bases and 3 bases respectively, with 20 bases between them. The CDR3 is CASSKGRDNSYTEAFF. As DNA, the CDR3 is TGTGCCAGCAGTAAGGGAAGGGACAACTCATACACTGAAGCTTTCTTT.

This chain joins TRBV19 and TRBJ2-7, with a weak D call TRBD2 (6 bases). The V end lost 7 bases, the J end lost 2 bases, and 18 bases lay between the germline ends. Germline CDR1 is LNHDA and CDR2 is SQIVND (reference sequence). The CDR3 totals 15 residues. CDR3 loop: CASTPPGTGTYEQYF. The CDR3 DNA reads as TGTGCCAGTACCCCCCCCGGGACTGGGACCTACGAGCAGTACTTC.

V gene TRBV13 combines with J gene TRBJ1-4, with 9 bases lining up with TRBD1. Germline CDR1 reads PRHDT; CDR2 reads FYEKMQ (reference sequence). CDR3 length: 19 residues. V gave up 5 bases and J gave up 0 bases; unmatched junction bases: 13. Here the CDR3 DNA reads TGTGCCAGCAGCCAGGGGGACAGGGTACATCGAACAACTAATGAAAAACTGTTTTTT. Translated: CASSQGDRVHRTTNEKLFF.

The V and J genes are TRBV9 and TRBJ2-3; 14 bases line up with TRBD2. The germline V gene has CDR1 SGDLS and CDR2 YYNGEE. With 4 bases clipped from V and 0 bases from J, the junction kept 4 bases outside the gene matches. CDR3 length equals 17 residues. CDR3 nucleotide sequence: TGTGCCAGCAGCACAGGGACTAGCGGGAGAAGCACAGATACGCAGTATTTT. This codes for CASSTGTSGRSTDTQYF.

The J gene is TRBJ2-2, the V gene TRBV4-3; TRBD2 might be the D (5 bases). The V end lost 4 bases, the J end lost 4 bases, and 13 bases lay between the germline ends. Germline V gene sequence: CDR1 LGHNA, CDR2 YSLEER. The CDR3 runs to 15 residues. CDR3 amino acids: CASSPTLAPTGELFF. DNA of the CDR3: TGCGCCAGCAGCCCCACTCTAGCACCCACCGGGGAGCTGTTTTTT.